The sequence of this T cell receptor beta chain was determined in a study of shared clonotypes between healthy human individuals. For the study at large: Three CD4 naive, three CD4 memory, two CD8 naive and one CD8 memory plate were used per donor.

This clone appeared a single time. Other DNA sequences from this sample encode an identical CDR3 as well. CDR3 length: 15 amino acids. Germline CDR1 SNHLY, CDR2 FYNNEI. V was cut by 4 bases and J by 2 bases, with 12 bases left in between. CD4+ cells were split into CD45RA+ naive and CD45RA-negative memory subsets. The table came from immunoSEQ multiplex PCR; TCRdb's copy has only in-frame clones and leaves some out. The sample contains about 1 million clones, about 70% of which appear only once. This TCR was recovered from a man aged 18 to 29 in good health. The specimen was memory CD4+ T cells sorted from blood. Described subset: CD45RA-negative fraction. The chain uses TRBV2 and TRBJ2-1, with a weak D call TRBD2 (6 bases). CDR3 in DNA: TGTGCCAGCAGTGTCGAGGCGGGGCCCTACAATGAGCAGTTCTTC. Translation gives CASSVEAGPYNEQFF.